The 28 T cell receptor beta chains listed next were all sequenced from one sample in a study of memory CD4+ T cells and cytomegalovirus serostatus. TCRdb keeps only in-frame clones here, not all; method: immunoSEQ multiplex PCR. Here the sample spans 25,000 to 35,000 clones, about four fifths being singletons. The sort gate was single viable CD3+CD4+CD8-CD45RO+ cells for memory CD4+ T cells. Material: memory CD4+ T cells from blood. The receptors stem from an adult in good health and CMV-seronegative.

The rearrangement links TRBV25-1 to TRBJ2-2; TRBD1 matches 9 bases. Germline CDR1 and CDR2: MGHDK and SYGVNS. The junction had 7 bases not matched to a gene; V was cut back by 7 bases and J by 1 base. The CDR3 length is 16 residues. The CDR3 loop reads CASKPTGQGNTGELFF. The CDR3 nucleotides read TGTGCCAGCAAACCCACGGGACAGGGGAACACCGGGGAGCTGTTTTTT.

The V gene is TRBV9, the J gene TRBJ2-2; 9 bases agree with TRBD2. Germline V gene sequence: CDR1 SGDLS, CDR2 YYNGEE. Trimming took 0 bases from V and 4 from J; bases not matched to a gene: 7. CDR3 length: 17 residues. The CDR3 protein is CASSVAAGGYGTGELFF. CDR3 coding DNA: TGTGCCAGCAGCGTAGCGGCGGGGGGGTATGGCACCGGGGAGCTGTTTTTT.

This chain connects TRBV19 to TRBJ1-5, with TRBD1 matching 7 bases. After removal of 4 bases from V and 2 bases from J, the junction contained 8 bases not matched to a gene. CDR1 is LNHDA, CDR2 SQIVND, per germline (reference sequence). CDR3 length equals 16 residues. CDR3 sequence (DNA): TGTGCCAGTAGTACCCCTGACAGGGTCCGCAATCAGCCCCAGCATTTT. Amino acids: CASSTPDRVRNQPQHF.

V usage is TRBV28 and J usage is TRBJ1-2, with D perhaps TRBD1 (5 bases). The germline V gene has CDR1 MDHEN and CDR2 SYDVKM. The CDR3 is made up of 15 amino acids. V lost 6 bases and J lost 2, with 16 bases in between. The CDR3 sequence is CASRGEGYPNYGYTF. In nucleotides, the CDR3 is TGTGCCAGCAGAGGGGAAGGTTACCCAAACTATGGCTACACCTTC.

This clone has only one observation. The CDR3 region is CASLPRTGGSGELFF. DNA of the CDR3: TGTGCCAGCTTGCCACGGACAGGGGGATCCGGGGAGCTGTTTTTT. The V gene is TRBV2, the J gene TRBJ2-2, with 10 bases identical to TRBD1. V lost 8 bases to trimming and J lost 6 bases; unmatched junction nucleotides: 9. The CDR3 is 15 residues long. CDR1 and CDR2 (germline): SNHLY, FYNNEI.

By share, this clone counts as medium-sized. This chain links TRBV7-9 with TRBJ1-1, with 8 bases that match TRBD1. The germline gives CDR1 SEHNR, CDR2 FQNEAQ (reference sequence). Germline trimming cut 5 bases from V and 5 bases from J; bases unmatched to any gene: 7. CDR3 length: 14 residues. CDR3 region: CASSQLTGATEAFF. The CDR3 DNA is TGTGCCAGCAGCCAACTGACAGGGGCTACTGAAGCTTTCTTT.

This clone was observed a handful of times. The rearrangement joins TRBV5-1 to TRBJ1-1, with a weak D call TRBD1 (6 bases). Trimming left V 4 bases short and J 1 base short, with 11 bases between. Looked up from germline, CDR1 is SGHRS and CDR2 is YFSETQ. CDR3 length equals 14 residues. The CDR3 region has the DNA TGCGCCAGCAGCCGGGACATCTCGAACACTGAAGCTTTCTTT. This codes for CASSRDISNTEAFF.

V gene TRBV30 combines with J gene TRBJ2-1; D remains ambiguous. Per the germline V gene, CDR1 is GTSNPN and CDR2 is SVGIG (reference sequence). This CDR3 spans 12 amino acids. V lost 5 bases and J 10 bases, leaving 15 bases between the germline ends. CDR3 in DNA: TGTGCCTGGGGCCTAGGGCTGAACGAGCAGTTCTTC. Protein: CAWGLGLNEQFF.

This clone was picked up a small number of times. The chain uses TRBV18 and TRBJ1-1; D is unresolved. Trimming removed 3 bases from V and 1 base from J, with 6 bases in between. The CDR3 is 13 residues long. CDR1 KGHSH and CDR2 LQKENI come from the germline V gene. The DNA for the CDR3 is TGTGCCAGCTCACCCTCCCCGAACACTGAAGCTTTCTTT. Translation: CASSPSPNTEAFF.

This clone was recorded only once. The CDR3 sequence is CASSLGGIRGAFDGYTF. The CDR3 DNA reads TGTGCCAGCAGCTTAGGAGGAATACGGGGGGCGTTCGATGGCTACACCTTC. The chain carries TRBV7-2 and TRBJ1-2; maybe TRBD1 (6 bases). CDR1 is SGHTA, CDR2 FQGNSA, per germline. V was pared by 1 base and J by 6 bases, with 21 bases between. CDR3 length: 17 amino acids.

The rearrangement links TRBV14 to TRBJ1-1, with 8 positions matching TRBD1. Germline CDR1 and CDR2: SGHDN and FVKESK. The length of the CDR3 is 17 residues. Trimming removed 0 bases from V and 6 bases from J; junction bases left unmatched: 12. CDR3 amino acids: CASSQDLDRGRGAEAFF. The CDR3 DNA sequence: TGTGCCAGCAGCCAAGATCTTGACAGGGGACGGGGGGCTGAAGCTTTCTTT.

The chain recombines TRBV11-1 with TRBJ1-3; 7 nucleotides line up with TRBD1. V trimming: 4 bases; J trimming: 0 bases; junction bases outside the gene matches: 6. The CDR3 is 16 residues long. Germline V gene sequence: CDR1 SGHAT, CDR2 FQDESV (reference sequence). CDR3 residues: CASSYRTGASGNTIYF. The CDR3 DNA reads as TGTGCCAGCAGCTATAGGACAGGCGCCTCTGGAAACACCATATATTTT.

Written as DNA, the CDR3 is TGTGCCAGCAACTTCCCTCCCGGGGAGCTGTTTTTT. It yields the protein CASNFPPGELFF. V gene TRBV7-2 combines with J gene TRBJ2-2; D remains unclear. The CDR3 has 12 residues. Deletions cut 7 bases from V and 6 bases from J, with 9 bases between. The germline V gene has CDR1 SGHTA and CDR2 FQGNSA.

The J gene is TRBJ1-2, the V gene TRBV6-1; maybe TRBD1 (6 bases). The CDR3 is 13 amino acids. Germline values: CDR1 MNHNS, CDR2 SASEGT. V lost 5 bases, J lost 5 bases, and 12 bases lay in between. The CDR3: CASSNARGYGYTF. The DNA for the CDR3 is TGTGCCAGCAGTAATGCCAGGGGTTATGGCTACACCTTC.

The V call is TRBV9, the J call TRBJ2-3; D remains unclear. There are 15 residues in the CDR3. Trimming cost V 4 bases and J 3 bases, with 15 bases left between them. Germline values: CDR1 SGDLS, CDR2 YYNGEE. CDR3 sequence reads: CASSLDSRATDTQYF. CDR3 nucleotides: TGTGCCAGCAGCCTCGATAGTCGGGCGACAGATACGCAGTATTTT.

This clone was detected once. The chain links TRBV9 to TRBJ2-2, with D possibly matching TRBD1 (5 bases). The CDR3 is 17 amino acids. V was pared by 0 bases and J by 3 bases, with 15 bases between. The germline V gene has CDR1 SGDLS and CDR2 YYNGEE. The CDR3 sequence is CASSVALSGQDTGELFF. The CDR3 DNA sequence: TGTGCCAGCAGCGTAGCTTTGTCAGGGCAGGACACCGGGGAGCTGTTTTTT. The complete variable domain, with remaining parts taken from reference TRBV9 and TRBJ2-2, reads DSGVTQTPKHLITATGQRVTLRCSPRSGDLSVYWYQQSLDQGLQFLIQYYNGEERAKGNILERFSAQQFPDLHSELNLSSLELGDSALYFCASSVALSGQDTGELFFGEGSRLTVL.

This chain connects TRBV5-1 to TRBJ2-3; the D call may be TRBD1 or TRBD2 (6 bases each). The CDR3 runs to 15 residues. The V end lost 4 bases, the J end lost 5 bases, and 17 bases lay between the germline ends. Germline V gene data show CDR1 as SGHRS and CDR2 as YFSETQ. The CDR3 here is CASSRGDTRRDTQYF. The CDR3 bases are TGCGCCAGCAGCAGGGGGGACACCCGTCGAGATACGCAGTATTTT. The whole variable domain, filled in from reference TRBV5-1 and TRBJ2-3, reads KAGVTQTPRYLIKTRGQQVTLSCSPISGHRSVSWYQQTPGQGLQFLFEYFSETQRNKGNFPGRFSGRQFSNSRSEMNVSTLELGDSALYLCASSRGDTRRDTQYFGPGTRLTVL.

The sample holds one count of this clone. This chain connects TRBV2 to TRBJ1-4; no reliable D call. Trimming cost V 8 bases and J 4 bases, with 11 bases left between them. In germline, CDR1 is SNHLY, CDR2 FYNNEI. The CDR3 totals 13 residues. Written as DNA, the CDR3 is TGTGCCAGCGGAGCGGGTAATAATGAAAAACTGTTTTTT. Translated: CASGAGNNEKLFF.

The chain carries TRBV25-1 and TRBJ2-7; 7 nucleotides line up with TRBD1. The junction had 12 bases not matched to a gene; V was cut back by 6 bases and J by 7 bases. Germline-derived CDR1 and CDR2 are MGHDK and SYGVNS. The CDR3 loop spans 14 amino acids. The chain's CDR3 is CASSPGTVPIEQYF. The CDR3 DNA sequence: TGTGCCAGCAGCCCAGGGACAGTCCCAATAGAGCAGTACTTC.

The genes are TRBV7-3 and TRBJ2-1, with TRBD2 as a possible D gene (6 bases). CDR3 length: 15 amino acids. Germline V lookup: CDR1 SGHTA, CDR2 FQGTGA. Trimming took 0 bases from V and 1 from J, leaving 7 bases between them. DNA for the CDR3: TGTGCCAGCAGCTTAACGGGACTGTCCTACAATGAGCAGTTCTTC. Translation gives CASSLTGLSYNEQFF.

V usage is TRBV7-2 and J usage is TRBJ2-5; TRBD1 agrees at 11 bases. The germline CDR1 and CDR2 sequences are SGHTA and FQGNSA. With 1 base clipped from V and 4 bases from J, the junction kept 5 bases outside the gene matches. This CDR3 comprises 16 residues. CDR3 sequence: CASSLVSGQGAETQYF. The DNA for the CDR3 is TGTGCCAGCAGCTTAGTGTCAGGACAGGGGGCAGAGACCCAGTACTTC.

The V and J genes are TRBV5-1 and TRBJ2-5; TRBD1 matches 9 bases. With 3 bases clipped from V and 5 bases from J, the junction kept 11 bases outside the gene matches. This CDR3 region has 16 residues. Germline CDR1 SGHRS, CDR2 YFSETQ. The CDR3: CASSYGPGQGRETQYF. In DNA, the CDR3 is TGCGCCAGCAGCTATGGACCGGGACAGGGAAGGGAGACCCAGTACTTC.

This chain connects TRBV28 to TRBJ2-7; D might be TRBD2 (5 bases). Trimming stripped 5 bases from V and 1 base from J, with 15 bases between. Germline lookup yields CDR1 MDHEN and CDR2 SYDVKM. The CDR3 is 15 residues long. This chain's CDR3 is CASSLRTLGSYEQYF. DNA of the CDR3: TGTGCCAGCAGTCTCAGGACTCTAGGTTCCTACGAGCAGTACTTC.

This chain links TRBV7-2 with TRBJ1-1; 10 positions agree with TRBD1. The CDR3 is made up of 15 amino acids. Per the germline V gene, CDR1 is SGHTA and CDR2 is FQGNSA. The ends lost 4 bases at V and 1 base at J; junction bases unmatched: 3. The CDR3 coding sequence is TGTGCCAGCAGCTATCGGACAGGGGGGAACACTGAAGCTTTCTTT. Translation gives CASSYRTGGNTEAFF.

The chain joins TRBV7-9 to TRBJ1-3, with D possibly being TRBD1 (6 bases). The V gene lost 3 bases and the J gene lost 0 bases, with 15 bases spanning the gap. This CDR3 comprises 17 residues. CDR1 is SEHNR and CDR2 is FQNEAQ in the germline V gene (reference sequence). The DNA for the CDR3 is TGTGCCAGCAGCTTTTTCGGGGGGCCCTTCTCTGGAAACACCATATATTTT. This gives the protein CASSFFGGPFSGNTIYF.

Only a few counts were recorded for this clone. J is TRBJ1-4 and V is TRBV19; the D is unclear. The CDR3 is 15 amino acids. V lost 8 bases, J lost 2 bases, and 15 bases lay in between. Germline V gives CDR1 LNHDA, CDR2 SQIVND (reference sequence). In nucleotides, the CDR3 is TGTGCCAGTCGAGGCCTAGACTGGACTAATGAAAAACTGTTTTTT. Protein product: CASRGLDWTNEKLFF.

This chain joins TRBV7-2 and TRBJ2-7, with TRBD2 matching 7 bases. V dropped 6 bases and J dropped 4; count of bases not matched to a gene: 9. This CDR3 is built from 14 residues. Germline CDR1 is SGHTA and CDR2 is FQGNSA. The CDR3 nucleotides are TGTGCCAGCAGTTGGGCTAGCGGAAATTACGAGCAGTACTTC. It is translated as CASSWASGNYEQYF.

CDR3 nucleotide sequence: TGTGCCAGCGCAAGGGGGACAGTGGGTAGCTATGGCTACACCTTC. Translated, it gives CASARGTVGSYGYTF. This sequence joins TRBV28 and TRBJ1-2, with 7 bases identical to TRBD1. The CDR3 totals 15 residues. The germline gives CDR1 MDHEN, CDR2 SYDVKM. Germline trimming cut 8 bases from V and 4 bases from J; bases unmatched to any gene: 13.